This TCR beta chain was profiled in a study of cytomegalovirus exposure and HLA in healthy donors. From germline, CDR1 is SGHRS and CDR2 YFSETQ. The CDR3 runs 14 residues. Losses at the gene ends were 4 bases for V and 2 bases for J; bases not matched to a gene: 6. The PCR contained 60 Vbeta and 13 Jbeta primers. Source study methods: Roughly 11 million of the approximately 80 million unique TCR beta chains counted in a later analysis were shared. Sequenced by immunoSEQ multiplex PCR; TCRdb stores in-frame clones only, minus some. V and J calls and clone size are copied from that table; D and trimming were computed from the DNA. The profile covers about 140,000 clones, with under 10% appearing a single time and approximately 7.5% taken by the ten largest. Whole-study findings and limits: It was taken for granted in presence/absence analyses that sequencing depth across donors was roughly uniform.

The sample holds one count of this clone. The antigen remains unidentified. The TCR originated in a woman aged 40 to 50 in good health and CMV-seropositive. Material for sequencing was PBMCs. The chain recombines TRBV5-1 with TRBJ2-7; TRBD1 aligns across 7 bases. Here the CDR3 reads CASSPRDSTYEQYF. The CDR3, as DNA: TGCGCCAGCAGCCCCCGGGACAGCACCTACGAGCAGTACTTC.